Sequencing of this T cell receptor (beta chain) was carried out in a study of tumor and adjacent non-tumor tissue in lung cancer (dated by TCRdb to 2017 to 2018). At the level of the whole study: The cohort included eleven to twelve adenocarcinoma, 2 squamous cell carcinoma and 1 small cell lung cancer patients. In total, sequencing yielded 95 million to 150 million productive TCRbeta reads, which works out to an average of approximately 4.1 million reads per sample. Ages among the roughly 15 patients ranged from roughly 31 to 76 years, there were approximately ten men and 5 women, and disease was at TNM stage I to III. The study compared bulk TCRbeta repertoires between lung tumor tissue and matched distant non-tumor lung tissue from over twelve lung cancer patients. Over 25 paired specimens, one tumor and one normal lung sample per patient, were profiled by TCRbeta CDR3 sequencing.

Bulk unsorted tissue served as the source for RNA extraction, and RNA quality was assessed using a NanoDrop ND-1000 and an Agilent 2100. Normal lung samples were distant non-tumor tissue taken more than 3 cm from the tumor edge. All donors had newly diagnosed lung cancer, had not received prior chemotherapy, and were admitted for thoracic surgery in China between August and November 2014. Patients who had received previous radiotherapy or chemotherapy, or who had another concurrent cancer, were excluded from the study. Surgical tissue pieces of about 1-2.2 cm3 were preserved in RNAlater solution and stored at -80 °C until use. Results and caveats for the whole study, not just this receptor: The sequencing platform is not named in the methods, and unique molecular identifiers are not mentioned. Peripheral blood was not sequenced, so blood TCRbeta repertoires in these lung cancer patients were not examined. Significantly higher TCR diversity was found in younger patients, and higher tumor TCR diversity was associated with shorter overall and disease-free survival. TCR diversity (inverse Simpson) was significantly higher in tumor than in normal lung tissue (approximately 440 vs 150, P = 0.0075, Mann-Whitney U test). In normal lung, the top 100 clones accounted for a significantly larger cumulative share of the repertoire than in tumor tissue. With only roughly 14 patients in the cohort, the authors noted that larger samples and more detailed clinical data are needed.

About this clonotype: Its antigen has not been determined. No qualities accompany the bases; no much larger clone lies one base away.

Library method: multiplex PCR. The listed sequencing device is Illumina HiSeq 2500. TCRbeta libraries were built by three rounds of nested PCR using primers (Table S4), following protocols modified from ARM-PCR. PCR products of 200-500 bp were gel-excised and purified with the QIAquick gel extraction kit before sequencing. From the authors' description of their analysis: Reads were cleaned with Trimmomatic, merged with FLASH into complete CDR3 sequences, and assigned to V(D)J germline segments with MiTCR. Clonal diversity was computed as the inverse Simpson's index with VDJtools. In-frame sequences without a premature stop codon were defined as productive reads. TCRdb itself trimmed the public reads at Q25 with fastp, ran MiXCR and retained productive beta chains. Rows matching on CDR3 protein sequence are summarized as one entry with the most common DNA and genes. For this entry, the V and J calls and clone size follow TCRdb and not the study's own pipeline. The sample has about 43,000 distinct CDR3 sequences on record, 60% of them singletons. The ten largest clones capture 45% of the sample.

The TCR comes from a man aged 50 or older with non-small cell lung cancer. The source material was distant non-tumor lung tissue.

The nucleotide sequence reads as follows: TGCGCCAGCGGCCGGACTAGCGACTACAATGAGCAGTTCTTC. It translates as CASGRTSDYNEQFF. The rearranged chain carries TRBV5-1 and TRBJ2-1, and 9 bases in between align with TRBD2. Inclusive of the bounding cysteine and phenylalanine, the CDR3 is 14 residues long. The read is trimmed to its CDR3 DNA, 42 bases read in frame from base 1. CDR1 and CDR2 (SGHRS, YFSETQ) derive from the germline V gene. Trimmed from V: 7 bases; trimmed from J: 3 bases; junction bases lacking a gene match: 5.